The next 11 T cell receptor beta chains were all read from a single sample in a study of T cell responses to AZD1222 COVID-19 vaccine. Some clones are missing from TCRdb's copy, which holds only in-frame ones; the method was immunoSEQ multiplex PCR. The table has some 96,000 clones, about 87% seen once. Here the sequenced sample was peripheral blood, taken on day 0 of AZD1222 vaccination. All receptors come from an adult in good health.

This clone was picked up one time. This sequence joins TRBV25-1 and TRBJ1-1; D unclear. CDR1 and CDR2 (germline): MGHDK, SYGVNS. The CDR3 sequence is 13 residues long. Between the trimmed V and J ends, which lost 6 bases and 5 bases, there was a span of 13 bases. The CDR3 DNA reads as TGTGCCAGCAGAGACGAGATACGGACTGAAGCTTTCTTT. Protein: CASRDEIRTEAFF.

J is TRBJ2-3 and V is TRBV27; tentative D call: TRBD1 (6 bases). The CDR3 loop spans 15 amino acids. Between the trimmed V and J ends, which lost 3 bases and 1 base, there was a span of 11 bases. Per germline, CDR1 MNHEY and CDR2 SMNVEV (reference sequence). DNA of the CDR3: TGTGCCAGCAGTTTTTGGGACAAAGGCACAGATACGCAGTATTTT. Its protein is CASSFWDKGTDTQYF.

The chain carries TRBV7-9 and TRBJ1-3; 7 bases align to TRBD1. The CDR3 runs 15 residues. In germline, CDR1 is SEHNR, CDR2 FQNEAQ (reference sequence). J gave up 4 bases and V 3 bases, and 6 bases lay outside the gene matches. CDR3 residues: CASSFKQGNGNTIYF. Written as DNA, the CDR3 is TGTGCCAGCAGCTTTAAACAGGGGAACGGAAACACCATATATTTT.

The V call is TRBV28, the J call TRBJ2-7; D may be TRBD1 (6 bases). The CDR3 is made up of 14 amino acids. Between the trimmed V and J ends, which lost 2 bases and 0 bases, there was a span of 8 bases. The germline V gene has CDR1 MDHEN and CDR2 SYDVKM. The CDR3 DNA sequence: TGTGCCAGCAGTTTAGGGGGCTACTCCTACGAGCAGTACTTC. Translated, it gives CASSLGGYSYEQYF.

The V call is TRBV9, the J call TRBJ2-2, with 10 nucleotides matching TRBD2. With 8 bases clipped from V and 5 bases from J, the junction kept 6 bases outside the gene matches. The CDR3 consists of 14 residues. CDR1 and CDR2 (germline): SGDLS, YYNGEE. DNA of the CDR3: TGTGCCAGTTCTAGCGGGAGTTATACCGGGGAGCTGTTTTTT. Translating it yields CASSSGSYTGELFF.

This clone was counted between two and nine times. The chain combines TRBV11-2 with TRBJ2-7; D ambiguous. The CDR3 covers 16 residues. Germline CDR1 is SGHAT and CDR2 is FQNNGV. With 6 bases removed from V and 0 bases from J, the gap between germline ends came to 18 bases. CDR3 loop: CASSVDSRLISYEQYF. The DNA of the CDR3 is TGTGCCAGCAGTGTAGACTCGCGTCTTATCTCCTACGAGCAGTACTTC.

The chain links TRBV7-9 to TRBJ2-5; the D call may be TRBD1 or TRBD2 (6 bases each). Germline lookup yields CDR1 SEHNR and CDR2 FQNEAQ (reference sequence). V lost 6 bases, J lost 5 bases, and 19 bases lay in between. This CDR3 is built from 15 residues. As DNA, the CDR3 is TGTGCCAGCAGTCCCCGGGAGTGGCAGGGGGAGACCCAGTACTTC. Translating it yields CASSPREWQGETQYF.

The chain combines TRBV7-2 with TRBJ2-7; 7 bases are shared with TRBD1. The CDR3 consists of 15 residues. Germline trimming cut 5 bases from V and 4 bases from J; bases unmatched to any gene: 11. The germline V gene encodes CDR1 SGHTA and CDR2 FQGNSA. The CDR3 DNA is TGTGCCAGCAGCACCGTCAGTGGCAGGGGGTACGAGCAGTACTTC. Protein product: CASSTVSGRGYEQYF. Together with reference TRBV7-2 and TRBJ2-7, the CDR3 gives the full variable domain: GAGVSQSPSNKVTEKGKDVELRCDPISGHTALYWYRQSLGQGLEFLIYFQGNSAPDKSGLPSDRFSAERTGGSVSTLTIQRTQQEDSAVYLCASSTVSGRGYEQYFGPGTRLTVT.

V and J are TRBV4-1 and TRBJ2-7; 7 bases are a match to TRBD1. The CDR3 covers 14 residues. Losses at the gene ends were 3 bases for V and 1 base for J; bases not matched to a gene: 3. Germline CDR1 and CDR2: MGHRA and YSYEKL. CDR3: CASSQTGSSYEQYF. As DNA, the CDR3 is TGCGCCAGCAGCCAGACAGGGAGTTCCTACGAGCAGTACTTC.

The genes are TRBV27 and TRBJ1-1; D is unresolved. The CDR3 is 13 residues long. Germline assignment: CDR1 MNHEY and CDR2 SMNVEV (reference sequence). Trimming removed 6 bases at V and 6 bases at J, with 14 bases between. In DNA form, the CDR3 reads TGTGCCAGCAGCCCCCTAGGGTTTGCTGAAGCTTTCTTT. This translates into CASSPLGFAEAFF.

V gene TRBV5-6 combines with J gene TRBJ1-4; TRBD1 might be the D (6 bases). The CDR3 sequence is 14 residues long. CDR1 is SGHDT, CDR2 YYEEEE, per germline. Trimming pared 5 bases from V and 5 bases from J, leaving 13 bases between. The CDR3 sequence is CASSSTGTNEKLFF. The CDR3 DNA follows: TGTGCCAGCAGTTCTACAGGGACAAATGAAAAACTGTTTTTT.